This T cell receptor (beta chain) was recorded in a study of blood T cell repertoires in COVID-19 (dated by TCRdb to the early 2020s). For the study in its entirety: Samples covering the acute and convalescent phases of COVID-19 were provided by collaborators in the United States, Italy and Spain. The prospective study material was composed of cDNA or gDNA derived from T cells, B-cell-depleted T cells, or PBMCs. The dataset comprised deeply sampled blood TCRbeta repertoires from subjects exposed to, actively infected with, or recovered from COVID-19. The repertoires were made available in a free public database intended to serve as a resource for research on the immune response to SARS-CoV-2. Samples were obtained from the ongoing ImmuneRACE study (first 160 participants) and from about 1,300 subjects provided by 6 global collaborators. A de-identified subject ID, COVID-19 status, age in years and sex were almost always included in the sample metadata. Where HLA class I and class II types were available, the types were taken from metadata supplied by the sample provider, not from assay-based typing. General study outcomes and caveats: How much clinical and demographic metadata was included differed by source and by participant, and the metadata was provided uncurated.

One collaborating source in Seattle enrolled patients during active infection and followed them longitudinally through the course of disease. Collaborating institutions collected whole blood in K2EDTA tubes following their own protocols. Collaborator samples were shipped for TCRbeta analysis as frozen whole blood, isolated PBMCs, or DNA extracted from either sample type. V ends up 2 bases short and J 5 bases short, with an unmatched junction base count of 7. CDR1 LGHDT and CDR2 YNNKEL are derived from the germline V gene (reference sequence). The CDR3 covers 16 residues, taking in both the cysteine and the phenylalanine. The read is trimmed to its CDR3 DNA, 48 bases read in frame from base 1. TCRbeta CDR3 regions were amplified from genomic DNA using the immunoSEQ Assay, a bias-controlled multiplex PCR. Concerning the study's data processing: The number of nucleated cells in each sample was estimated by amplification of reference gene primers within the assay. Sequence reads were collapsed and filtered to measure the absolute abundance of every unique TCRbeta CDR3 rearrangement. For each sample, productive Simpson clonality was calculated by taking the square root of Simpson's diversity index across productive rearrangements. In its TCRdb copy, this immuneACCESS table keeps in-frame sequences only and misses some clones. Where compared with another copy, unresolved V genes explain less than half of these, and the others have no known cause. For V, J and clone size, that table is used; D and trimming come from the DNA. The sample records 300,000 to 450,000 clones, around 87% of which are singletons. Jointly, the top ten make up roughly 2% of the sample.

With respect to this clone: This receptor's antigen is unknown. No base-level quality is on record; no much larger clone is a single base apart.

The sample comprised peripheral blood. This clonotype was obtained from a woman aged 55-69 years with COVID-19, enrolled during active disease. The sequence is built from TRBV3-1 (or the pseudogene TRBV3-2) and TRBJ2-7, with 12 junctional bases fitting TRBD1. The DNA sequence follows: TGTGCCAGCAGCCAAAGCCGGGACAGGGGGCAGAACGAGCAGTACTTC. Its protein product is CASSQSRDRGQNEQYF.